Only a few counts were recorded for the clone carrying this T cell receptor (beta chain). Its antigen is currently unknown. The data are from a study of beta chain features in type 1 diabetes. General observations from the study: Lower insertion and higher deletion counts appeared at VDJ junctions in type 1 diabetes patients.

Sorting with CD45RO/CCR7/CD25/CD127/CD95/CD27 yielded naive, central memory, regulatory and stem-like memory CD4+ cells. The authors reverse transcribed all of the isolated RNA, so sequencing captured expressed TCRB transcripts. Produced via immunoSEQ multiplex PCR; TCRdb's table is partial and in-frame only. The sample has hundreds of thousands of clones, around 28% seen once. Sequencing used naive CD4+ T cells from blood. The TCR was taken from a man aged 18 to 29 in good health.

CDR3: CASSPGSGAFF. CDR3 coding DNA: TGTGCCAGCAGCCCTGGATCGGGAGCTTTCTTT. J is TRBJ1-1 and V is TRBV7-9; no reliable D call. Germline lookup yields CDR1 SEHNR and CDR2 FQNEAQ (reference sequence). V lost 5 bases and J 10 bases, leaving 11 bases between the germline ends. The CDR3 extends over 11 amino acids.